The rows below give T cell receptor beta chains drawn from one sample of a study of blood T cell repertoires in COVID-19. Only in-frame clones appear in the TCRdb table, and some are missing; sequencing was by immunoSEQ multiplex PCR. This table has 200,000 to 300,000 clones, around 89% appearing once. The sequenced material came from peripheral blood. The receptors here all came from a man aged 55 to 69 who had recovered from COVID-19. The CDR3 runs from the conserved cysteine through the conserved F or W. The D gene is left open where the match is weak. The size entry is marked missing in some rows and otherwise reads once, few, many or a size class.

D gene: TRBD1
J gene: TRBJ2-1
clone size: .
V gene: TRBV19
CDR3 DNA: TGTGCCAGTAAGAATCCGGGACAGACAAATGAGCAGTTCTTC
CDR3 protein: CASKNPGQTNEQFF

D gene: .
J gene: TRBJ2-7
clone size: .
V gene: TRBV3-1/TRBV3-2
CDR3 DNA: TGTGCCAGCAGCCAAGTTGGGGCAGCCTACGAGCAGTACTTC
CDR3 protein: CASSQVGAAYEQYF

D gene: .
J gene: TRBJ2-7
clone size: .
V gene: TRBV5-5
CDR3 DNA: TGTGCCAGCAGCTTGGGCCCCGGGGAGCAGTACTTC
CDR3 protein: CASSLGPGEQYF

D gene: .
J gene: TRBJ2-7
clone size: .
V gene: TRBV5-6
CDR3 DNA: TGTGCCAGCAGCACCGGACACCTTTACGAGCAGTACTTC
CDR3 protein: CASSTGHLYEQYF

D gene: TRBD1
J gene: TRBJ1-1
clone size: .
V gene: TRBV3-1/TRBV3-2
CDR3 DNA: TGTGCCAGCAGCCATACGGGACAGCACAAGAACACTGAAGCTTTCTTT
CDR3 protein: CASSHTGQHKNTEAFF

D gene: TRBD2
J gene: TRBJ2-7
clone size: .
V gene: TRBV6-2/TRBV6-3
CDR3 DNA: TGTGCCAGCAGTCGGACTAGCGGGGGGGCCTACGAGCAGTACTTC
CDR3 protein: CASSRTSGGAYEQYF

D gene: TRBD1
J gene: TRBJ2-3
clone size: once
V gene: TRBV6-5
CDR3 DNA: TGTGCCAGCAGGCGACAGGGGACGATCACAGATACGCAGTATTTT
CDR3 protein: CASRRQGTITDTQYF

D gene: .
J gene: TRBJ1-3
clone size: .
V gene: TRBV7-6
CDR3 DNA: TGTGCCAGCAGCTCAGGCGGACAGAGCTCTGGAAACACCATATATTTT
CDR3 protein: CASSSGGQSSGNTIYF

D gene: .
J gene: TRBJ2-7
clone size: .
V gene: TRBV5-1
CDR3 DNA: TGCGCCAGCAGCTTGATCAGGGGTACCTACGAGCAGTACTTC
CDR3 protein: CASSLIRGTYEQYF

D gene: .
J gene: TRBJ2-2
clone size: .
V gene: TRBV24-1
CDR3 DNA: TGTGCCACCAGTGACCCCGGGAATGCGAACACCGGGGAGCTGTTTTTT
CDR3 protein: CATSDPGNANTGELFF

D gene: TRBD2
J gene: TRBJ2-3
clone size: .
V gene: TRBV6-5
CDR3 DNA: TGTGCCAGCAGTACTAGCGGGGGGGTTGATACGCAGTATTTT
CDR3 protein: CASSTSGGVDTQYF